This T cell receptor beta chain was identified in a study of T cells in Graves' hyperthyroidism and ophthalmopathy. The CDR3 consists of 16 residues. V lost 7 bases, J lost 2 bases, and 19 bases lay in between. CDR1 and CDR2 from the germline V gene are SNHLY and FYNNEI. The sample holds many counts of this clonotype. RNA transcripts provided the source from which TCR beta CDR3 regions were amplified. The HTBI primer set was used in a first-round RT-PCR of the TCR CDR3. TCRdb reprocessed the multiplex PCR reads via MiXCR and lists one record per CDR3 protein. The repertoire consists of a few hundred thousand distinct CDR3 sequences, with less than 20% occurring once and the leading ten covering 35% to 45%.

The rearrangement links TRBV2 to TRBJ2-3; D is ambiguous. The sequencing input was blood. The TCR comes from a man between 18 and 29 years old with Graves' ophthalmopathy. The CDR3 loop is CASTSRIFSDTDTQYF. The CDR3 region has the DNA TGTGCCAGCACCTCCCGGATTTTCTCGGACACAGATACGCAGTATTTT. Drawing the rest from reference TRBV2 and TRBJ2-3, the complete variable domain is EPEVTQTPSHQVTQMGQEVILRCVPISNHLYFYWYRQILGQKVEFLVSFYNNEISEKSEIFDDQFSVERPDGSNFTLKIRSTKLEDSAMYFCASTSRIFSDTDTQYFGPGTRLTVL.